This T cell receptor (beta chain) was documented in a study of cytomegalovirus exposure and HLA in healthy donors. The study's findings and limits: A prior analysis recorded that most TCR beta V segments were productive about 87% or about 30% of the time. Investigators reported more than 150 TCR beta chains as tied to cytomegalovirus.

About this clone itself: Its antigen is unidentified.

Vbeta (60) and Jbeta (13) primers were used in the PCR. The protocol was immunoSEQ multiplex PCR, while the TCRdb copy is restricted to in-frame clones and leaves out a portion. The sample includes roughly 150,000 clones, over 65% of them seen just once. Donors in the study were healthy people who gave bone marrow. V lost 4 bases, J lost 1 base, and 13 bases lay in between. Germline V gene data show CDR1 as LNHDA and CDR2 as SQIVND (reference sequence). CDR3 length: 15 amino acids. The specimen sequenced was PBMCs. The chain joins TRBV19 to TRBJ1-1; D perhaps matches TRBD1 (5 bases). This clonotype was obtained from a man between 18 and 29 years old in good health and CMV-seropositive. The CDR3 bases are TGTGCCAGTAGTAGGGGTGGGGGGACGAACACTGAAGCTTTCTTT. Residues: CASSRGGGTNTEAFF.